This T cell receptor beta chain is from a study of blood T cells in healthy people across ages. Study results and caveats: It was held that diversity estimates obtained from one million T cells represented underestimates. When set beside aged donors, long-lived donors presented more naive CD4+ cells and higher diversity.

The germline V gene encodes CDR1 SEHNR and CDR2 FQNEAQ (reference sequence). CDR3 length equals 15 residues. In the case of this clonotype: Its specificity is not known.

Through a sample-barcoded 5' primer and a J-beta primer mix, a second PCR was run for roughly 6 to 11 cycles. Unique molecular identifiers of 12 random nucleotides labeled each cDNA. TCRdb ran MiXCR on the 5' RACE reads and lists one entry per CDR3 protein. The sample lists about 1.4 million distinct CDR3 sequences, around 59% occurring once. The sequence derives from a man younger than 35 in good health. The chain carries TRBV7-9 and TRBJ2-4; D is possibly TRBD2 (5 bases). The J call may be in error: the DNA end matches TRBJ2-7 better. The specimen was blood. CDR3 region: CASSHSESRDYEQYF. CDR3 nucleotide sequence: TGTGCCAGCAGCCATAGCGAGTCCAGAGACTACGAGCAGTACTTC.